Below, 21 T cell receptor beta chains from the same sample are listed, as sequenced in a study of brain T cells in children with intractable seizures. Repertoires were generated with immunoSEQ multiplex PCR, while TCRdb's copy carries only in-frame clones and drops some. The sample consists of hundreds of thousands of clones, about 94% of them appearing once. Time point denoted: blood from clinic visit 5 months post-surgery; TSC patient then seizure free. The material was peripheral blood, obtained about 5 months after surgery. Receptor source: a boy younger than two with tuberous sclerosis and intractable seizures.

Comments on this clone: Other DNA sequences in this specimen translate into the identical CDR3. This chain links TRBV19 with TRBJ1-1; 9 bases fit TRBD1. The J segment lost 5 bases and the V segment lost 6 bases, leaving 4 bases of the junction unmatched. The CDR3 sequence is 13 residues long. Germline lookup yields CDR1 LNHDA and CDR2 SQIVND (reference sequence). CDR3 protein: CASRPTGGTEAFF. CDR3 in DNA: TGTGCCAGTAGACCGACAGGGGGGACTGAAGCTTTCTTT.

This chain joins TRBV29-1 and TRBJ2-7; TRBD1 matches 7 bases. The CDR3 has 13 residues. The germline gives CDR1 SQVTM, CDR2 ANQGSEA. The J segment lost 0 bases and the V segment lost 3 bases, leaving 2 bases of the junction unmatched. For the CDR3, the DNA is TGCAGCGTTGAGTGGGACAGCTCCTACGAGCAGTACTTC. It is translated as CSVEWDSSYEQYF.

The V and J genes are TRBV7-9 and TRBJ1-1; D call uncertain. The CDR3 extends over 12 amino acids. Germline V gives CDR1 SEHNR, CDR2 FQNEAQ (reference sequence). Trimming removed 1 base at V and 8 bases at J, with 8 bases between. DNA of the CDR3: TGTGCCAGCAGCTTAGACGTAGGGGAAGCTTTCTTT. Its translation: CASSLDVGEAFF.

Here the CDR3 DNA reads TGTGCCAGTAGCTATCAGGGGGACTCCTACAATGAGCAGTTCTTC. This sequence encodes CASSYQGDSYNEQFF. The rearrangement links TRBV19 to TRBJ2-1, with TRBD1 identical over 7 bases. This CDR3 contains 15 residues. V lost 6 bases, J lost 0 bases, and 5 bases stayed unmatched. The V gene's germline CDR1 is LNHDA and CDR2 SQIVND (reference sequence).

The rearrangement links TRBV30 to TRBJ1-1; no definite D call. The CDR3 totals 13 residues. CDR1 and CDR2 from the germline V gene are GTSNPN and SVGIG (reference sequence). V gave up 2 bases and J gave up 1 base, with 8 bases separating them. CDR3 region: CAWSTATNTEAFF. CDR3 nucleotides: TGTGCCTGGAGTACCGCGACGAACACTGAAGCTTTCTTT.

The CDR3 here is CASSLMRTLPRQPQHF. The CDR3 coding sequence is TGTGCCAGCAGCTTGATGCGGACCCTTCCCCGTCAGCCCCAGCATTTT. The V call is TRBV5-6, the J call TRBJ1-5, with unresolved D. V was clipped by 1 base and J by 6 bases, with 17 bases between them. CDR1 and CDR2 (germline): SGHDT, YYEEEE. The CDR3 extends over 16 amino acids.

The chain combines TRBV5-8 with TRBJ1-2, with 7 bases aligning to TRBD1. Per germline, CDR1 SGHTS and CDR2 YDEGEE. After removal of 0 bases from V and 4 bases from J, the junction contained 3 bases not matched to a gene. This CDR3 spans 14 amino acids. CDR3 DNA sequence: TGTGCCAGCAGCTTGGGGGGACAGATCTATGGCTACACCTTC. Its translation is CASSLGGQIYGYTF.

The chain has TRBV5-1 and TRBJ2-7; D ambiguous. CDR3 size: 14 residues. V dropped 2 bases and J dropped 3 bases, with 12 bases sitting between them. The V gene's germline CDR1 is SGHRS and CDR2 YFSETQ. The CDR3 here is CASSFSRNGYEQYF. In DNA form, the CDR3 reads TGCGCCAGCAGCTTTTCCCGAAACGGCTACGAGCAGTACTTC.

The chain recombines TRBV6-5 with TRBJ1-2, with 9 bases aligning to TRBD1. The CDR3 is 14 amino acids. The ends lost 6 bases at V and 4 bases at J; junction bases unmatched: 6. CDR1 is MNHEY and CDR2 is SVGAGI in the germline V gene. The CDR3 sequence: CASRAGTGFYGYTF. The CDR3 coding sequence is TGTGCCAGCAGGGCCGGGACAGGGTTCTATGGCTACACCTTC.

Written as DNA, the CDR3 is TGTGCCACCAGCTCAACAGCAGGGGGTGGGGAAGCTTTCTTT. Protein: CATSSTAGGGEAFF. The chain recombines TRBV24-1 with TRBJ1-1; 7 bases align to TRBD1. The V and J ends lost 7 bases and 8 bases, in that order; junction bases with no gene match: 12. CDR3 length: 14 amino acids. Germline values: CDR1 KGHDR, CDR2 SFDVKD.

V usage is TRBV11-2 and J usage is TRBJ1-4; D gene unclear. This CDR3 spans 14 amino acids. The germline gives CDR1 SGHAT, CDR2 FQNNGV. V lost 1 base to trimming and J lost 8 bases, with 11 bases between them. The CDR3 sequence: CASSLVGLDEKLFF. CDR3 sequence (DNA): TGTGCCAGCAGCTTAGTCGGGTTGGACGAAAAACTGTTTTTT.

The chain links TRBV18 to TRBJ2-1; 7 bases map to TRBD1. V shed 4 bases, J shed 3 bases, and the junction held 9 bases outside the gene matches. Germline lookup yields CDR1 KGHSH and CDR2 LQKENI. The CDR3 loop spans 16 amino acids. CDR3 loop: CASSRNRGQVYNEQFF. CDR3 nucleotide sequence: TGTGCCAGCTCACGTAACAGGGGACAAGTCTACAATGAGCAGTTCTTC. The full variable domain, completed using reference TRBV18 and TRBJ2-1, is NAGVMQNPRHLVRRRGQEARLRCSPMKGHSHVYWYRQLPEEGLKFMVYLQKENIIDESGMPKERFSAEFPKEGPSILRIQQVVRGDSAAYFCASSRNRGQVYNEQFFGPGTRLTVL.

V usage is TRBV2 and J usage is TRBJ1-2; D call uncertain. From germline, CDR1 is SNHLY and CDR2 FYNNEI. The CDR3 has 12 residues. The germline V and J ends were trimmed by 5 bases and 2 bases, with 6 bases remaining between them. Written as DNA, the CDR3 is TGTGCCAGCAGTCCAGCGAACTATGGCTACACCTTC. Translated: CASSPANYGYTF.

The genes are TRBV6-4 and TRBJ2-2, with D hard to call. The CDR3 spans 13 residues. Germline CDR1 MRHNA, CDR2 SNTAGT. V was shortened by 0 bases and J by 8 bases, with 7 bases between the two germline ends. The CDR3 DNA follows: TGTGCCAGCAGTGACTCGAACGCGGGGGAGCTGTTTTTT. Translated: CASSDSNAGELFF.

This clone was recorded only once. CDR3 nucleotide sequence: TGTGCCACCACTACTACTGGGGGGGCCAAAAACATTCAGTACTTC. Encoded protein: CATTTTGGAKNIQYF. This chain connects TRBV24-1 to TRBJ2-4; D possibly corresponds to TRBD2 (6 bases). The germline V gene encodes CDR1 KGHDR and CDR2 SFDVKD. V was clipped by 8 bases and J by 1 base, with 14 bases between them. This CDR3 is built from 15 residues.

The chain carries TRBV19 and TRBJ2-7, with D perhaps matching TRBD1 or TRBD2 (5 bases each). Germline V gives CDR1 LNHDA, CDR2 SQIVND (reference sequence). V was shortened by 6 bases and J by 2 bases, with 20 bases between the two germline ends. The CDR3 totals 16 residues. The CDR3 spells CASSEGMGIGAYEQYF. DNA for the CDR3: TGTGCCAGTAGCGAGGGGATGGGGATCGGGGCCTACGAGCAGTACTTC.

The chain is built from TRBV19 and TRBJ1-2; a weak D match, TRBD1 (6 bases). V was pared by 1 base and J by 4 bases, with 22 bases between. CDR3 length equals 18 residues. CDR1 is LNHDA, CDR2 SQIVND, per germline (reference sequence). CDR3 amino acids: CASSIGAGGSRGVYGYTF. In nucleotides, the CDR3 is TGTGCCAGTAGTATAGGTGCTGGCGGGTCAAGGGGGGTCTATGGCTACACCTTC.

The rearrangement links TRBV5-1 to TRBJ2-3, with TRBD2 matching 7 bases. Germline CDR1 SGHRS, CDR2 YFSETQ. CDR3 length equals 16 residues. V dropped 3 bases and J dropped 1; count of bases not matched to a gene: 8. The CDR3 coding sequence is TGCGCCAGCAGCTGGGGAGGGGCTAGCGGCACAGATACGCAGTATTTT. Encoded protein: CASSWGGASGTDTQYF.

This chain joins TRBV4-1 and TRBJ1-2, with 8 positions matching TRBD1. Per germline, CDR1 MGHRA and CDR2 YSYEKL. The CDR3 covers 16 residues. V lost 0 bases and J lost 5; bases outside the gene matches: 8. In nucleotides, the CDR3 is TGCGCCAGCAGCCAAGATCAGGGGGCGTCAGGTTATGGCTACACCTTC. Its translation is CASSQDQGASGYGYTF.

The V and J genes are TRBV12-3 or TRBV12-4 and TRBJ2-3, with D maybe TRBD2 (6 bases). The CDR3 sequence is 13 residues long. V shed 3 bases and J shed 7 bases, with 11 bases lying between them. In DNA form, the CDR3 reads TGTGCCAGCAGTTTTTTGCGGGAAAATACGCAGTATTTT. This codes for CASSFLRENTQYF.

The V gene is TRBV7-9, the J gene TRBJ1-5; the D is unclear. The CDR3 loop spans 12 amino acids. Trimming removed 1 base from V and 7 bases from J, with 5 bases in between. CDR1 and CDR2 from the germline V gene are SEHNR and FQNEAQ (reference sequence). The CDR3 region has the DNA TGTGCCAGCAGCTTAGATAACCAGCCCCAGCATTTT. Its translation is CASSLDNQPQHF.